The rows below give T cell receptor beta chains drawn from one sample of a study of vaccination effects on CD4 cells after COVID-19. The protocol was immunoSEQ multiplex PCR, while the TCRdb copy is restricted to in-frame clones and leaves out a portion. The sample yields about 20,000 clones, around 76% seen once. For these TCRs, the target antigens are not known. Sample: CD4+ T cells from PBMCs cultured with SARS-CoV-2 spike peptides, taken before COVID-19 vaccination. These receptors were obtained from a human donor who had a prior SARS-CoV-2 infection. The CDR3 runs from the conserved cysteine through the conserved F or W.

J gene: TRBJ1-3
V gene: TRBV2
CDR3 protein: CASRTEGNTIYF

J gene: TRBJ2-1
V gene: TRBV7-3
CDR3 protein: CASSPTGTEQFF

J gene: TRBJ2-7
V gene: TRBV4-3
CDR3 protein: CASSRAGGPYEQYF

J gene: TRBJ2-1
V gene: TRBV3-1/TRBV3-2
CDR3 protein: CASSRNPGNEQFF

J gene: TRBJ1-2
V gene: TRBV4-1
CDR3 protein: CASSFQPDGNYGYTF

J gene: TRBJ1-6
V gene: TRBV7-2
CDR3 protein: CASSLLGTNSPLHF

J gene: TRBJ1-5
V gene: TRBV27
CDR3 protein: CASRRGHGQGENQPQHF

J gene: TRBJ2-4
V gene: TRBV4-1
CDR3 protein: CASSLARENIQYF

J gene: TRBJ2-5
V gene: TRBV19
CDR3 protein: CASSNGGFLETQYF

J gene: TRBJ1-6
V gene: TRBV7-9
CDR3 protein: CASSLFRGRTDDSPLHF

J gene: TRBJ2-6
V gene: TRBV7-8
CDR3 protein: CASQVSGANVLTF

J gene: TRBJ1-1
V gene: TRBV5-4
CDR3 protein: CASSKSGDTEAFF

J gene: TRBJ2-1
V gene: TRBV27
CDR3 protein: CASRRTQNSYNEQFF

J gene: TRBJ2-1
V gene: TRBV3-1/TRBV3-2
CDR3 protein: CASSQDLGREQDEQFF

J gene: TRBJ2-3
V gene: TRBV4-3
CDR3 protein: CASSQAYTQYF

J gene: TRBJ1-6
V gene: TRBV4-2
CDR3 protein: CASSQDSADSPLHF

J gene: TRBJ2-7
V gene: TRBV2
CDR3 protein: CASSEGPSYEQYF

J gene: TRBJ1-1
V gene: TRBV2
CDR3 protein: CASSSYGGFTEAFF

J gene: TRBJ1-1
V gene: TRBV6-5
CDR3 protein: CANGEGPPTEAFF

J gene: TRBJ2-3
V gene: TRBV5-1
CDR3 protein: CASSLRQLTDTQYF

J gene: TRBJ2-5
V gene: TRBV5-6
CDR3 protein: CASSLISAQETQYF

J gene: TRBJ1-1
V gene: TRBV27
CDR3 protein: CASSLRGQKAFF

J gene: TRBJ1-5
V gene: TRBV4-2
CDR3 protein: CASSQDHLETRHF

J gene: TRBJ2-7
V gene: TRBV10-3
CDR3 protein: CAIKGQGYEQYF

J gene: TRBJ2-7
V gene: TRBV30
CDR3 protein: CAWGDTRYEQYF

J gene: TRBJ2-1
V gene: TRBV20-1
CDR3 protein: CSASRSSGSREQFF

J gene: TRBJ1-4
V gene: TRBV6-5
CDR3 protein: CATFDREREKLFF